A single sample gave rise to the 31 T cell receptor beta chains below, sequenced in a study of blood T cell repertoires in COVID-19. TCRdb keeps only in-frame clones here, not all; method: immunoSEQ multiplex PCR. The sample has 170,000 or so clones, almost 80% seen once. Material for sequencing was PBMCs or T cells enriched from blood (not recorded which). These receptors were obtained from a woman aged 50 to 60 who had recovered from COVID-19.

V and J are TRBV18 and TRBJ2-7; 11 bases line up with TRBD1. This CDR3 contains 14 residues. Trimming took 3 bases from V and 5 from J; bases not matched to a gene: 3. Germline CDR1 is KGHSH and CDR2 is LQKENI. The DNA for the CDR3 is TGTGCCAGCTCACCGAGGACAGGGGGCAACGAGCAGTACTTC. This translates into CASSPRTGGNEQYF.

The rearrangement links TRBV6-5 to TRBJ2-7; no definite D call. Deletions cut 0 bases from V and 3 bases from J, with 12 bases between. Germline values: CDR1 MNHEY, CDR2 SVGAGI. CDR3 size: 15 residues. DNA for the CDR3: TGTGCCAGCAGTTACTCCGGAGCTACGGACTACGAGCAGTACTTC. It translates to CASSYSGATDYEQYF.

V usage is TRBV12-3 or TRBV12-4 and J usage is TRBJ2-1, with D uncertain. V was cut by 2 bases and J by 9 bases, with 5 bases left in between. This CDR3 region has 11 residues. CDR3 in DNA: TGTGCCAGCAGTTTAACTGTTGAGCAGTTCTTC. Translation: CASSLTVEQFF.

V and J are TRBV15 and TRBJ2-7, with TRBD1 matching 8 bases. The V and J ends lost 0 bases and 5 bases, in that order; junction bases with no gene match: 6. Germline values: CDR1 LNHNV, CDR2 YYDKDF (reference sequence). The CDR3 is 15 residues long. The DNA for the CDR3 is TGTGCCACCAGCAGAGATGTTACAGGGGGAGACGAGCAGTACTTC. This translates into CATSRDVTGGDEQYF.

The J gene is TRBJ2-3, the V gene TRBV7-2; 8 nucleotides align to TRBD2. The germline V gene has CDR1 SGHTA and CDR2 FQGNSA. Unmatched junction bases numbered 3, after V lost 2 bases and J lost 2 bases. The CDR3 length is 15 residues. The CDR3 DNA sequence: TGTGCCAGCAGCTTATGGACTAGCCCCACAGATACGCAGTATTTT. Translated: CASSLWTSPTDTQYF.

This sequence joins TRBV7-9 and TRBJ2-7, with a tentative D call TRBD2 (6 bases). V lost 3 bases to trimming and J lost 2 bases, with 11 bases between them. CDR3 length: 14 amino acids. Per the germline V gene, CDR1 is SEHNR and CDR2 is FQNEAQ (reference sequence). The CDR3 loop reads CASSFSGAAYEQYF. In nucleotides, the CDR3 is TGTGCCAGCAGCTTTAGCGGAGCGGCCTACGAGCAGTACTTC.

The chain uses TRBV2 and TRBJ1-1, with D possibly being TRBD1 (6 bases). V was trimmed by 3 bases and J by 5 bases, leaving 10 bases between them. This CDR3 comprises 13 residues. Germline CDR1 SNHLY, CDR2 FYNNEI. The DNA of the CDR3 is TGTGCCAGCAGTGACCCAGGGGAAACTGAAGCTTTCTTT. Translated, it gives CASSDPGETEAFF.

V is TRBV10-1 and J is TRBJ1-5; maybe TRBD1 (6 bases). Deletions cut 8 bases from V and 3 bases from J, with 29 bases between. The CDR3 has 19 amino acids. CDR1 WNHNN and CDR2 SYGVQD come from the germline V gene (reference sequence). The CDR3 sequence is CASRLQQGLELGPNQPQHF. The CDR3 nucleotides read TGCGCCAGCCGCCTGCAACAGGGCCTAGAATTGGGTCCCAATCAGCCCCAGCATTTT.

V gene TRBV5-5 combines with J gene TRBJ2-7; TRBD2 aligns across 12 bases. Germline V CDR1 and CDR2: SGHKS, YYEKEE (reference sequence). This CDR3 spans 16 amino acids. The V and J ends lost 4 bases and 4 bases, in that order; junction bases with no gene match: 9. CDR3: CASSPLAGLAGYEQYF. CDR3 sequence (DNA): TGTGCCAGCAGCCCCCTTGCGGGACTAGCGGGTTACGAGCAGTACTTC.

V and J are TRBV7-9 and TRBJ1-1, with unresolved D. This CDR3 has 12 residues. Germline values: CDR1 SEHNR, CDR2 FQNEAQ (reference sequence). Between the trimmed V and J ends, which lost 5 bases and 4 bases, there was a span of 8 bases. CDR3 region: CASSVISTEAFF. CDR3 DNA sequence: TGTGCCAGCAGCGTAATTAGCACTGAAGCTTTCTTT.

This rearrangement joins TRBV7-3 to TRBJ2-1, with D perhaps TRBD2 (5 bases). The CDR3 is 15 amino acids. V gave up 5 bases and J gave up 2 bases, with 13 bases separating them. Germline-derived CDR1 and CDR2 are SGHTA and FQGTGA. The CDR3 DNA follows: TGTGCCAGCAGCCCCCAGGCCGGGGCCTACAATGAGCAGTTCTTC. Encoded protein: CASSPQAGAYNEQFF.

The chain carries TRBV3-1 (or the pseudogene TRBV3-2) and TRBJ2-1; 7 bases line up with TRBD2. V dropped 0 bases and J dropped 9; count of bases not matched to a gene: 11. The CDR3 is 16 residues long. Germline CDR1 and CDR2: LGHDT and YNNKEL (reference sequence). CDR3 nucleotide sequence: TGTGCCAGCAGCCAAGATTCGGACGGGAGGTGGGGTGAGCAGTTCTTC. It is translated as CASSQDSDGRWGEQFF.

The chain recombines TRBV28 with TRBJ2-3; no definite D call. Looked up from germline, CDR1 is MDHEN and CDR2 is SYDVKM. V gave up 3 bases and J gave up 1 base, with 8 bases separating them. The CDR3 totals 14 residues. CDR3 bases: TGTGCCAGCAGTTTTTTGAGCGGCACAGATACGCAGTATTTT. This sequence encodes CASSFLSGTDTQYF. The full variable domain, rest sourced from reference TRBV28 and TRBJ2-3, is DVKVTQSSRYLVKRTGEKVFLECVQDMDHENMFWYRQDPGLGLRLIYFSYDVKMKEKGDIPEGYSVSREKKERFSLILESASTNQTSMYLCASSFLSGTDTQYFGPGTRLTVL.

In DNA form, the CDR3 reads TGTGCCAGCACCGGCGGGGGAACAGGCTATGGCTACACCTTC. This gives the protein CASTGGGTGYGYTF. The rearrangement uses TRBV2 and TRBJ1-2, with D possibly matching TRBD1 (5 bases). This CDR3 spans 14 amino acids. Trimming stripped 7 bases from V and 4 bases from J, with 16 bases between. Germline V gene data show CDR1 as SNHLY and CDR2 as FYNNEI.

The chain has TRBV5-8 and TRBJ2-7; 9 bases match TRBD2. V lost 0 bases, J lost 2 bases, and 3 bases stayed unmatched. This CDR3 has 15 amino acids. CDR1 and CDR2 (germline): SGHTS, YDEGEE. CDR3 DNA: TGTGCCAGCAGCTTGGCTAGCGGGACCACCTACGAGCAGTACTTC. Protein sequence: CASSLASGTTYEQYF. Filled out from reference TRBV5-8 and TRBJ2-7, the complete variable domain reads EAGVTQSPTHLIKTRGQQATLRCSPISGHTSVYWYQQALGLGLQFLLWYDEGEERNRGNFPPRFSGRQFPNYSSELNVNALELEDSALYLCASSLASGTTYEQYFGPGTRLTVT.

The chain recombines TRBV6-5 with TRBJ2-1, with TRBD2 as a possible D gene (5 bases). Trimming cost V 1 base and J 5 bases, with 12 bases left between them. The germline V gene has CDR1 MNHEY and CDR2 SVGAGI. The length of the CDR3 is 15 residues. In DNA, the CDR3 is TGTGCCAGCAGTTACTGGAGTGTGGGAGACAATGAGCAGTTCTTC. This encodes CASSYWSVGDNEQFF.

The V and J genes are TRBV5-1 and TRBJ2-2; tentatively, D is TRBD2 (5 bases). The CDR3 covers 16 residues. Trimming took off 0 bases at V and 5 bases at J, with 14 bases between the two ends. Germline CDR1 and CDR2: SGHRS and YFSETQ. The DNA for the CDR3 is TGCGCCAGCAGCTTGGCCCGGCTACTAGAGACCGGGGAGCTGTTTTTT. This encodes CASSLARLLETGELFF. Combining the CDR3 with reference TRBV5-1 and TRBJ2-2 gives the whole variable domain KAGVTQTPRYLIKTRGQQVTLSCSPISGHRSVSWYQQTPGQGLQFLFEYFSETQRNKGNFPGRFSGRQFSNSRSEMNVSTLELGDSALYLCASSLARLLETGELFFGEGSRLTVL.

The chain is built from TRBV11-2 and TRBJ2-7; D is ambiguous. This CDR3 is 14 amino acids long. V was pared by 5 bases and J by 0 bases, with 11 bases between. Per the germline V gene, CDR1 is SGHAT and CDR2 is FQNNGV. CDR3 in DNA: TGTGCCAGCAGCGGGCACCGTGGCTCCTACGAGCAGTACTTC. It translates to CASSGHRGSYEQYF. The full variable domain, with the rest looked up from reference TRBV11-2 and TRBJ2-7, is EAGVAQSPRYKIIEKRQSVAFWCNPISGHATLYWYQQILGQGPKLLIQFQNNGVVDDSQLPKDRFSAERLKGVDSTLKIQPAKLEDSAVYLCASSGHRGSYEQYFGPGTRLTVT.

The V and J genes are TRBV5-1 and TRBJ1-2; D is ambiguous. Germline assignment: CDR1 SGHRS and CDR2 YFSETQ. V lost 6 bases to trimming and J lost 3 bases, with 15 bases between them. The CDR3 loop spans 14 amino acids. The CDR3 DNA reads TGCGCCAGCACAAAAATTGGCGGAGACTATGGCTACACCTTC. Translated: CASTKIGGDYGYTF.

This rearrangement joins TRBV7-8 to TRBJ2-7; 10 bases are shared with TRBD1. Trimming removed 5 bases from V and 6 bases from J; junction bases left unmatched: 7. Germline values: CDR1 SGHVS, CDR2 FQNEAQ. The CDR3 has 14 residues. The CDR3 nucleotides are TGTGCCAGCAGCCTCGGACAGGGGGGATCCGAGCAGTACTTC. Protein product: CASSLGQGGSEQYF.

This chain uses TRBV20-1 with TRBJ2-3, with 12 bases fitting TRBD2. From germline, CDR1 is DFQATT and CDR2 SNEGSKA (reference sequence). The CDR3 runs 14 residues. V shed 3 bases, J shed 5 bases, and the junction held 3 bases outside the gene matches. CDR3 region: CSASLGLAGDTQYF. CDR3 DNA sequence: TGCAGTGCTAGTTTGGGACTAGCGGGAGATACGCAGTATTTT.

This chain connects TRBV29-1 to TRBJ2-2; 9 bases align to TRBD2. Germline V gene data show CDR1 as SQVTM and CDR2 as ANQGSEA. This CDR3 contains 16 residues. J lost 5 bases, V lost 1 base, and 8 bases had no gene match. The CDR3 DNA reads as TGCAGCGTTGAAGGAATAGCGGGAGCGGGGACCGGGGAGCTGTTTTTT. Translation gives CSVEGIAGAGTGELFF.

This clone was recorded once. Written as DNA, the CDR3 is TGTGCCTGGAGTGTTGGACAGGGAGGAGACCCCTATAATTCACCCCTCCACTTT. Translating gives CAWSVGQGGDPYNSPLHF. The chain combines TRBV30 with TRBJ1-6, with TRBD1 identical over 8 bases. There are 18 residues in the CDR3. Germline V CDR1 and CDR2: GTSNPN, SVGIG (reference sequence). Germline trimming cut 0 bases from V and 2 bases from J; bases unmatched to any gene: 9.

This sequence joins TRBV6-5 and TRBJ1-1, with D tentatively TRBD1 (6 bases). The V gene's germline CDR1 is MNHEY and CDR2 SVGAGI. This CDR3 comprises 12 residues. Between the trimmed V and J ends, which lost 6 bases and 6 bases, there was a span of 11 bases. Here the CDR3 DNA reads TGTGCCAGCAGAAGCACAGGGTCTGAAGCTTTCTTT. This encodes CASRSTGSEAFF.

This chain uses TRBV2 with TRBJ1-5; no definite D call. Trimming pared 4 bases from V and 3 bases from J, leaving 10 bases between. Germline lookup yields CDR1 SNHLY and CDR2 FYNNEI. The CDR3 is 14 residues long. The CDR3: CASSVEGINQPQHF. CDR3 DNA: TGTGCCAGCAGTGTAGAGGGAATCAATCAGCCCCAGCATTTT.

The sample holds one count of this clone. J is TRBJ1-2 and V is TRBV9; no clear D. The CDR3 contains 13 residues. In germline, CDR1 is SGDLS, CDR2 YYNGEE. Trimming left V 0 bases short and J 5 bases short, with 8 bases between. CDR3 residues: CASSVGSEYGYTF. CDR3 DNA sequence: TGTGCCAGCAGCGTAGGGAGCGAGTATGGCTACACCTTC.

The chain recombines TRBV19 with TRBJ2-1, with TRBD2 matching over 11 bases. The length of the CDR3 is 16 residues. Germline V gene lookup returns CDR1 LNHDA and CDR2 SQIVND (reference sequence). With V trimmed by 5 bases and J by 5 bases, 8 bases remained unmatched. The CDR3 bases are TGTGCCAGTAGTCCCGGAACTAGCGGGAGAAACAATGAGCAGTTCTTC. Its translation is CASSPGTSGRNNEQFF.

The V gene is TRBV11-1, the J gene TRBJ2-7; the D gene is possibly TRBD2 (6 bases). V lost 6 bases to trimming and J lost 0 bases, with 18 bases between them. Germline V gives CDR1 SGHAT, CDR2 FQDESV (reference sequence). This CDR3 contains 16 residues. CDR3 sequence reads: CASSTLASFSSYEQYF. The CDR3, as DNA: TGTGCCAGCAGTACGCTAGCGAGTTTTAGCTCCTACGAGCAGTACTTC.

This chain links TRBV6-5 with TRBJ2-7; D may be TRBD1 (6 bases). The CDR3 is 14 residues long. Germline CDR1 and CDR2: MNHEY and SVGAGI. The V end lost 2 bases, the J end lost 6 bases, and 14 bases lay between the germline ends. CDR3 DNA sequence: TGTGCCAGCAGTTACGAGTACAGGGCTCGCGAGCAGTACTTC. Translation: CASSYEYRAREQYF.

J is TRBJ1-5 and V is TRBV28; D is unclear. Germline V gene data show CDR1 as MDHEN and CDR2 as SYDVKM. Trimming removed 6 bases from V and 6 bases from J, with 15 bases in between. The CDR3 consists of 14 residues. CDR3 in amino acids: CASRMFMSRQPQHF. In nucleotides, the CDR3 is TGTGCCAGCAGGATGTTTATGAGCCGTCAGCCCCAGCATTTT.

This clone has just one count. This sequence joins TRBV19 and TRBJ1-5; perhaps TRBD1 as D (5 bases). V was shortened by 5 bases and J by 0 bases, with 11 bases between the two germline ends. The CDR3 spans 15 residues. Germline V gives CDR1 LNHDA, CDR2 SQIVND (reference sequence). The CDR3 protein is CASSDFTGSNQPQHF. The DNA for the CDR3 is TGTGCCAGTAGTGATTTTACAGGTAGCAATCAGCCCCAGCATTTT.